Presented here are 14 T cell receptor beta chains from one specimen sequenced in a study of control samples from healthy donors and cancer patients. Profiling relied on immunoSEQ multiplex PCR, and the TCRdb table lists in-frame clones only, not all of them. The sample has 130,000 or so clones; roughly 84% are singletons. The sequenced sample was blood. These receptor sequences come from a man over 45 in good health.

This clone appeared once. The CDR3 DNA reads TGTGCCACCAGCAGAAGGGAGAATAATTCACCCCTCCACTTT. Amino acid sequence: CATSRRENNSPLHF. V is TRBV15 and J is TRBJ1-6; D unresolved. CDR3 length equals 14 residues. Per germline, CDR1 LNHNV and CDR2 YYDKDF (reference sequence). V lost 2 bases and J lost 5, with 7 bases in between.

A single count supports this clone. V is TRBV4-1 and J is TRBJ2-2; TRBD1 matches at 9 bases. Germline trimming cut 2 bases from V and 6 bases from J; bases unmatched to any gene: 10. CDR1 and CDR2 from the germline V gene are MGHRA and YSYEKL. The CDR3 loop spans 17 amino acids. The CDR3 DNA is TGCGCCAGCAGCCAACAACAGGGGGCCTTCCTACCCGGGGAGCTGTTTTTT. Protein: CASSQQQGAFLPGELFF.

The rearrangement links TRBV20-1 to TRBJ1-3, with D uncertain. Trimming removed 3 bases from V and 3 bases from J, with 12 bases in between. Germline V lookup: CDR1 DFQATT, CDR2 SNEGSKA (reference sequence). The CDR3 runs to 14 residues. CDR3 in amino acids: CSASAGFGGNTIYF. Here the CDR3 DNA reads TGCAGTGCTAGTGCCGGCTTCGGTGGAAACACCATATATTTT.

The chain carries TRBV20-1 and TRBJ2-5, with a weak D call TRBD2 (5 bases). The CDR3 length is 11 residues. The germline V gene has CDR1 DFQATT and CDR2 SNEGSKA (reference sequence). V was shortened by 5 bases and J by 5 bases, with 9 bases between the two germline ends. CDR3 loop: CSAETRETQYF. For the CDR3, the DNA is TGCAGTGCTGAAACTAGGGAGACCCAGTACTTC.

This CDR3 is CATSDHSPTSGGHNEQFF. The CDR3 DNA sequence: TGTGCCACCAGTGACCATAGCCCGACTAGCGGGGGACACAATGAGCAGTTCTTC. The chain is built from TRBV24-1 and TRBJ2-1, with TRBD2 matching 12 bases. The CDR3 contains 18 residues. Germline assignment: CDR1 KGHDR and CDR2 SFDVKD. The J segment lost 5 bases and the V segment lost 4 bases, leaving 11 bases of the junction unmatched.

In this sample, this clone turned up a few times. The J gene is TRBJ2-6, the V gene TRBV19; maybe TRBD2 (6 bases). Trimming left V 8 bases short and J 4 bases short, with 9 bases between. CDR3 size: 13 residues. Germline V gene data show CDR1 as LNHDA and CDR2 as SQIVND (reference sequence). The chain's CDR3 is CASGTPGANVLTF. The CDR3 nucleotides read TGTGCCAGTGGGACTCCCGGGGCCAACGTCCTGACTTTC.

The gene calls are TRBV7-8 and TRBJ2-3; D gene ambiguous. V dropped 4 bases and J dropped 0 bases, with 8 bases sitting between them. Looked up from germline, CDR1 is SGHVS and CDR2 is FQNEAQ. The CDR3 extends over 14 amino acids. The chain's CDR3 is CASSYDTSTDTQYF. The DNA for the CDR3 is TGTGCCAGCAGCTATGACACTAGCACAGATACGCAGTATTTT.

This clone has just a few counts. The chain links TRBV2 to TRBJ2-2, with TRBD2 matching over 10 bases. CDR3 length: 15 residues. Germline V gene data show CDR1 as SNHLY and CDR2 as FYNNEI. V was pared by 8 bases and J by 4 bases, with 7 bases of the junction left unmatched. CDR3 sequence (DNA): TGTGCCAGCGAGGCGCTAGCGGGGGTCACCGGGGAGCTGTTTTTT. Protein: CASEALAGVTGELFF.

The chain employs TRBV5-1 and TRBJ2-5; D is perhaps TRBD2 (6 bases). V gave up 1 base and J gave up 4 bases, with 11 bases separating them. CDR3 size: 14 residues. Germline values: CDR1 SGHRS, CDR2 YFSETQ. The CDR3 coding sequence is TGCGCCAGCAGCTTGAGGCGGGGAGGAGAGACCCAGTACTTC. Translating gives CASSLRRGGETQYF.

This clone was observed once. J is TRBJ1-5 and V is TRBV19; TRBD1 is a possible D gene (6 bases). CDR3 length: 15 residues. CDR1 LNHDA and CDR2 SQIVND come from the germline V gene (reference sequence). With 6 bases removed from V and 3 bases from J, the gap between germline ends came to 15 bases. CDR3 nucleotides: TGTGCCAGTAGGGCCGGGGGGGGCAACAATCAGCCCCAGCATTTT. Protein product: CASRAGGGNNQPQHF.

This rearrangement joins TRBV28 to TRBJ1-6; 7 bases align to TRBD1. CDR3 size: 16 residues. V shed 6 bases and J 9 bases; nucleotides not matched to a gene: 14. The germline V gene encodes CDR1 MDHEN and CDR2 SYDVKM. For the CDR3, the DNA is TGTGCCAGCAGCCGACGGACAGACAGGGACGGTTCACCCCTCCACTTT. Its translation is CASSRRTDRDGSPLHF. Supplemented by reference TRBV28 and TRBJ1-6, the full variable domain reads DVKVTQSSRYLVKRTGEKVFLECVQDMDHENMFWYRQDPGLGLRLIYFSYDVKMKEKGDIPEGYSVSREKKERFSLILESASTNQTSMYLCASSRRTDRDGSPLHFGNGTRLTVT.

The rearrangement uses TRBV19 and TRBJ2-3; 9 bases are shared with TRBD1. The germline V gene has CDR1 LNHDA and CDR2 SQIVND (reference sequence). With 4 bases clipped from V and 1 base from J, the junction kept 6 bases outside the gene matches. The CDR3 extends over 16 amino acids. The CDR3 DNA is TGTGCCAGTAGTAGCCCCCGGGACAGGGGCACAGATACGCAGTATTTT. Protein sequence: CASSSPRDRGTDTQYF.

This clone has more than one count but fewer than ten. The genes are TRBV10-1 and TRBJ2-3; 10 positions match TRBD2. The CDR3 is 16 residues long. V lost 2 bases to trimming and J lost 4 bases; unmatched junction nucleotides: 6. Germline values: CDR1 WNHNN, CDR2 SYGVQD (reference sequence). CDR3 sequence reads: CASSEASGGRSDTQYF. CDR3 DNA: TGCGCCAGCAGTGAGGCTAGCGGGGGTAGATCAGATACGCAGTATTTT.

This clone was counted a single time. The chain couples TRBV5-1 to TRBJ1-6, with TRBD1 as a possible D gene (5 bases). Germline CDR1 reads SGHRS; CDR2 reads YFSETQ. The CDR3 is 15 residues long. V lost 3 bases, J lost 7 bases, and 14 bases lay in between. This CDR3 is CASSWETGRNSPLHF. The CDR3 DNA reads as TGCGCCAGCAGCTGGGAGACGGGGCGGAATTCACCCCTCCACTTT. The full variable domain, completed using reference TRBV5-1 and TRBJ1-6, is KAGVTQTPRYLIKTRGQQVTLSCSPISGHRSVSWYQQTPGQGLQFLFEYFSETQRNKGNFPGRFSGRQFSNSRSEMNVSTLELGDSALYLCASSWETGRNSPLHFGNGTRLTVT.